This T cell receptor (beta chain) was recorded in a study of control samples from healthy donors and cancer patients. Profiling relied on immunoSEQ multiplex PCR, and the TCRdb table lists in-frame clones only, not all of them. Here the sample spans about 65,000 clones, 90% being singletons. Trimming pared 2 bases from V and 5 bases from J, leaving 12 bases between. Germline CDR1 and CDR2: LGHDT and YNNKEL (reference sequence). This CDR3 is 14 amino acids long. This sequence originates from a woman aged 45-65 years with colorectal cancer. The chain uses TRBV3-1 (or the pseudogene TRBV3-2) and TRBJ2-5, with D perhaps being TRBD1 or TRBD2 (6 bases each). The sequenced material came from PBMCs. In DNA form, the CDR3 reads TGTGCCAGCAGCCAAAGGGAAGGGGGGGAGACCCAGTACTTC. Its protein is CASSQREGGETQYF.